This TCR beta chain emerged from a study of PD-L1 blockade in urothelial cancer. Background on the study: Per blood sample, T cells had a median of approximately 150,000.

The count of this clone is one. Assay used: immunoSEQ multiplex PCR; TCRdb lists only in-frame clones, some missing. This sample has about 120,000 clones; around 89% occur once, and the top ten carry about 1.5%. Time point described: peripheral blood 6 weeks after treatment start. Sample: PBMCs, taken around atezolizumab (anti-PD-L1) treatment. The receptor's source is a man aged 55 to 70 with urothelial cancer.

CDR3 amino acids: CASSLARSRFTDTQYF. DNA of the CDR3: TGTGCCAGCAGCTTGGCCCGAAGCAGGTTCACAGATACGCAGTATTTT. This sequence joins TRBV5-8 and TRBJ2-3; D remains ambiguous. There are 16 residues in the CDR3. Germline values: CDR1 SGHTS, CDR2 YDEGEE. Trimming took 0 bases from V and 2 from J, leaving 13 bases between them.